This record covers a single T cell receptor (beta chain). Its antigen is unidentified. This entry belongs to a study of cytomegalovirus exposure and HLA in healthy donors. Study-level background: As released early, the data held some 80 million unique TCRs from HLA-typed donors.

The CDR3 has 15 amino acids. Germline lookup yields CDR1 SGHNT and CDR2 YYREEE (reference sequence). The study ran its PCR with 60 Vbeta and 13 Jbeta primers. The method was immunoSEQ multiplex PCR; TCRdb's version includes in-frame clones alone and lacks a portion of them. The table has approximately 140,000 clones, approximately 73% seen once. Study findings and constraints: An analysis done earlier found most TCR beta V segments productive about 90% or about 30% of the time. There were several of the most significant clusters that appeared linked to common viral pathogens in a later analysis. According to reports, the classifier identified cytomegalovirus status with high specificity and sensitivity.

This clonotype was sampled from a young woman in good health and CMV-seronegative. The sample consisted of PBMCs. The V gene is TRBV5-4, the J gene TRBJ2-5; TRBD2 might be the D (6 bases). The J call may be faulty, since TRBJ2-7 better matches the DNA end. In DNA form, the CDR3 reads TGTGCCAGCAGCTCGACTAGTCACGGGGGATACGAGCAGTACTTC. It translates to CASSSTSHGGYEQYF.